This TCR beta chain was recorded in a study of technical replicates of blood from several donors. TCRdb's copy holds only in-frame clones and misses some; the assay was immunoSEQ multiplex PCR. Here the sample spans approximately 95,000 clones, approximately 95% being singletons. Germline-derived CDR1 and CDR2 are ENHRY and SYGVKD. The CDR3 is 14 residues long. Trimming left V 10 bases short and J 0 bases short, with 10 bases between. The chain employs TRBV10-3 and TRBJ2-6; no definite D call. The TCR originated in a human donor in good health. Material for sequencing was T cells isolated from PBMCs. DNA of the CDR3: TGTGCCACCAATCCAGGCTCTGGGGCCAACGTCCTGACTTTC. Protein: CATNPGSGANVLTF.